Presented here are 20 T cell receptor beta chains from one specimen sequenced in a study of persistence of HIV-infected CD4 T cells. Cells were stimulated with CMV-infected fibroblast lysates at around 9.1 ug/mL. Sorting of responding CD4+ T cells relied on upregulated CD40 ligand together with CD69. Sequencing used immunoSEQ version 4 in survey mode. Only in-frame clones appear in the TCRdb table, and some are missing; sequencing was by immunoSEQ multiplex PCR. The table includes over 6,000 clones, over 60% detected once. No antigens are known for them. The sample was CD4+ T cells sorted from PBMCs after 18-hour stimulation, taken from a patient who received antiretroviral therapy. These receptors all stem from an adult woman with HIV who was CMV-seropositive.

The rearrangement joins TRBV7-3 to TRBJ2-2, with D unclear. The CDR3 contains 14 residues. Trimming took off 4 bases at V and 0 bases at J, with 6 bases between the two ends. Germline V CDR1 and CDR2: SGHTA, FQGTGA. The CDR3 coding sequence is TGTGCCAGCAGCTCCGACTCGAACACCGGGGAGCTGTTTTTT. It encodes CASSSDSNTGELFF.

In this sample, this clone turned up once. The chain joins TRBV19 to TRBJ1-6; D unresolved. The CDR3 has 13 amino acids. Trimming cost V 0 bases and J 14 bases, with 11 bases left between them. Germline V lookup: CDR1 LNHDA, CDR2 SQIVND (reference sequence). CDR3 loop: CASSIDRAGSLHF. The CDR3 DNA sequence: TGTGCCAGTAGTATAGATCGGGCAGGATCCCTCCACTTT.

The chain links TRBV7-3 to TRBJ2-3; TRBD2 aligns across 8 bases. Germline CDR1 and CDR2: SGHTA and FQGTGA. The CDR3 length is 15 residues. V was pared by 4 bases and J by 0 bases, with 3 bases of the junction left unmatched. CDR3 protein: CASSSAGDSTDTQYF. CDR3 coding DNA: TGTGCCAGCAGCTCAGCGGGGGATAGCACAGATACGCAGTATTTT.

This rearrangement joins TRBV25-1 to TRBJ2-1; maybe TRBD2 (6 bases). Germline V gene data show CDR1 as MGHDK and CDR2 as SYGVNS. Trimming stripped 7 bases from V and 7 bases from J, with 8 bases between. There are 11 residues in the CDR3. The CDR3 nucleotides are TGTGCCAGCAAGGAGGGGAATGAGCAGTTCTTC. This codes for CASKEGNEQFF.

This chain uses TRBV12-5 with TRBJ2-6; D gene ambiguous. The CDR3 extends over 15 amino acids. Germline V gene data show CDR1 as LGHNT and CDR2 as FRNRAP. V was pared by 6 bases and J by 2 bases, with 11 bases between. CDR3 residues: CASGRRVAGANVLTF. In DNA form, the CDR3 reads TGTGCTAGTGGAAGAAGGGTAGCTGGGGCCAACGTCCTGACTTTC.

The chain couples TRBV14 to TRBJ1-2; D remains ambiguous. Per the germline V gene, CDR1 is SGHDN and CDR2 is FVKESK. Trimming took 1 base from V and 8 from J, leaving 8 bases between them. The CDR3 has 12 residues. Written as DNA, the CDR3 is TGTGCCAGCAGCCAAGCGAGCGAAGGCTACACCTTC. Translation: CASSQASEGYTF.

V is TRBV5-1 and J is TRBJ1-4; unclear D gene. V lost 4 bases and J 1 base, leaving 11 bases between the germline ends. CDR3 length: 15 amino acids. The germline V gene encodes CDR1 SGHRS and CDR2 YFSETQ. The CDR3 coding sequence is TGCGCCAGCAGCACGCAGCCGGGAACTAATGAAAAACTGTTTTTT. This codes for CASSTQPGTNEKLFF. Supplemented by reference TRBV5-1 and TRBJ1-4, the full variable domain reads KAGVTQTPRYLIKTRGQQVTLSCSPISGHRSVSWYQQTPGQGLQFLFEYFSETQRNKGNFPGRFSGRQFSNSRSEMNVSTLELGDSALYLCASSTQPGTNEKLFFGSGTQLSVL.

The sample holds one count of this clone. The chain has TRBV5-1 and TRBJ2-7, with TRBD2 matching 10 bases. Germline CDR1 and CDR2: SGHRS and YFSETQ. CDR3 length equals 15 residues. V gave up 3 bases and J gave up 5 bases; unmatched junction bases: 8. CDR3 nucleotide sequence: TGCGCCAGCAGCTCGGGAGCGGGGGGGCCCAACGAGCAGTACTTC. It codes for CASSSGAGGPNEQYF.

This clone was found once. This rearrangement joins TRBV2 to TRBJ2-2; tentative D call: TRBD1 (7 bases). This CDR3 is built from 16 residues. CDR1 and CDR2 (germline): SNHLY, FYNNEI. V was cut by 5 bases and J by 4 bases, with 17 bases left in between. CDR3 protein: CASSSQGGRGTGELFF. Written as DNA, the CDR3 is TGTGCCAGCAGTTCCCAGGGGGGCCGGGGCACCGGGGAGCTGTTTTTT.

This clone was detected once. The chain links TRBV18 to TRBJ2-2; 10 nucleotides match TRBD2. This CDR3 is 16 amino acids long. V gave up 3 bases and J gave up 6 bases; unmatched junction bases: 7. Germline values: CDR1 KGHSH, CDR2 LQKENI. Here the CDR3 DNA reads TGTGCCAGCTCACCGTCTAGCGGGGGAGCTTCCGGGGAGCTGTTTTTT. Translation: CASSPSSGGASGELFF.

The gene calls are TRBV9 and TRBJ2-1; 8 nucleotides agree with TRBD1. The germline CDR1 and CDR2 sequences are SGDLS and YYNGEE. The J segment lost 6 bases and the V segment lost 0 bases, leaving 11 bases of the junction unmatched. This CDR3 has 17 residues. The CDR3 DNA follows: TGTGCCAGCAGCGTAGGTACAGGGGGTCAAGGTTTCAATGAGCAGTTCTTC. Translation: CASSVGTGGQGFNEQFF.

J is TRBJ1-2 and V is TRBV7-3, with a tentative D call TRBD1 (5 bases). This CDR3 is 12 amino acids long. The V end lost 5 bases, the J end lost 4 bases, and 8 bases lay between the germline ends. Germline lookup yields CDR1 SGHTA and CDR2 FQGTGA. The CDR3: CASSAGGYGYTF. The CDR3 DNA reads TGTGCCAGCAGCGCGGGGGGCTATGGCTACACCTTC.

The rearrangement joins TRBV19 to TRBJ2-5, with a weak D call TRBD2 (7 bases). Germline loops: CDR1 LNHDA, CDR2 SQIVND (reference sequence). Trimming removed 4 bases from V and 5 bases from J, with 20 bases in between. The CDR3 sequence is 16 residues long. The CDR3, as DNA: TGTGCCAGTAGTACTTCCGGGACACTGGGGGGGGAGACCCAGTACTTC. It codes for CASSTSGTLGGETQYF.

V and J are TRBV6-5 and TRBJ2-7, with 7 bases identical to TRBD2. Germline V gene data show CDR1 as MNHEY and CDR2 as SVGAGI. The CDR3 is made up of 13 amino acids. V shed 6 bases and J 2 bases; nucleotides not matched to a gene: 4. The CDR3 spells CASRRGGTYEQYF. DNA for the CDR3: TGTGCCAGCAGGCGGGGAGGGACCTACGAGCAGTACTTC.

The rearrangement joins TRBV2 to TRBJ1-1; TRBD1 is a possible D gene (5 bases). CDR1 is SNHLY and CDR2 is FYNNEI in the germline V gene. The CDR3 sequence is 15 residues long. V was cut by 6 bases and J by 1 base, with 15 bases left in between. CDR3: CASSGEGRWNTEAFF. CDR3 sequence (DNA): TGTGCCAGCAGCGGAGAGGGACGGTGGAACACTGAAGCTTTCTTT.

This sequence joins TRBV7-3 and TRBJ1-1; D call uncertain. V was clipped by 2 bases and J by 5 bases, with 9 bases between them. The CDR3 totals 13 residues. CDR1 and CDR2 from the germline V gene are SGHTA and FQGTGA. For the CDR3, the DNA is TGTGCCAGCAGCTTAGAATGGGGAACTGAAGCTTTCTTT. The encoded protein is CASSLEWGTEAFF.

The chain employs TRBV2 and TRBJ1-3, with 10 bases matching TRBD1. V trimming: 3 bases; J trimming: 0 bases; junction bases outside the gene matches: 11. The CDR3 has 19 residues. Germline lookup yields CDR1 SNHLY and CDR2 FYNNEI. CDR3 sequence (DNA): TGTGCCAGCAGTGACATCGGGACAGGGGACGTCCTCTCTGGAAACACCATATATTTT. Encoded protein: CASSDIGTGDVLSGNTIYF.

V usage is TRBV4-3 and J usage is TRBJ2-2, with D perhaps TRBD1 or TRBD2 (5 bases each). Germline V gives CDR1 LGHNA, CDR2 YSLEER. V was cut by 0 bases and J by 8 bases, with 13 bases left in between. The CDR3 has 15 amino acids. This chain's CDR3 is CASSQDREGTGELFF. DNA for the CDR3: TGCGCCAGCAGCCAAGATAGAGAGGGGACGGGGGAGCTGTTTTTT.

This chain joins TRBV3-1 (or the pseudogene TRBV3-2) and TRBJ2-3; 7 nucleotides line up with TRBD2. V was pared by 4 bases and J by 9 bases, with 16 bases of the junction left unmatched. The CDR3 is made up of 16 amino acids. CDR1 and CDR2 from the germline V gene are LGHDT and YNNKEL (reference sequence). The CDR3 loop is CASSRSGTTQRRTQYF. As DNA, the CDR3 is TGTGCCAGCAGCCGCTCCGGGACTACTCAGAGGAGGACGCAGTATTTT.

This CDR3 is CASSKILNTGELFF. CDR3 nucleotide sequence: TGTGCCAGCAGCAAGATCCTGAACACCGGGGAGCTGTTTTTT. The rearrangement joins TRBV9 to TRBJ2-2; D gene unclear. The germline CDR1 and CDR2 sequences are SGDLS and YYNGEE. The CDR3 is made up of 14 amino acids. Trimming shortened V by 4 bases and J by 1 base, and 8 bases separated the two germline ends. The entire variable domain, with the rest obtained from reference TRBV9 and TRBJ2-2, is as follows: DSGVTQTPKHLITATGQRVTLRCSPRSGDLSVYWYQQSLDQGLQFLIQYYNGEERAKGNILERFSAQQFPDLHSELNLSSLELGDSALYFCASSKILNTGELFFGEGSRLTVL.